This T cell receptor (beta chain) appears in the sequencing data of a study of T cells in tuberculosis. Time point here: new active TB diagnosis, blood taken before or within 7 days of starting treatment. The germline CDR1 and CDR2 sequences are KGHSH and LQKENI. Trimming left V 0 bases short and J 0 bases short, with 9 bases between. The CDR3 extends over 15 amino acids. The protocol was immunoSEQ multiplex PCR, while the TCRdb copy is restricted to in-frame clones and leaves out a portion. The sample records under 40,000 clones, roughly 94% being singletons. The origin of this receptor is an adult with tuberculosis. This chain links TRBV18 with TRBJ2-7; weak D call: TRBD1 (5 bases). Sequenced here: PBMCs, sampled at tuberculosis diagnosis. CDR3: CASSPPQGFSYEQYF. The CDR3 coding sequence is TGTGCCAGCTCACCACCGCAGGGATTCTCCTACGAGCAGTACTTC.